What follows are 15 T cell receptor beta chains derived from one specimen sequenced in a study of glioma-infiltrating T cells after dendritic cell vaccination. Sequenced by immunoSEQ multiplex PCR; TCRdb stores in-frame clones only, minus some. The table lists approximately 50,000 clones, about nine tenths of them singletons, with over 4.5% in the top ten. Time point noted: after dendritic cell vaccination, including at tumor progression/relapse. Specimen: blood, collected after dendritic cell vaccination. Receptor source: a human donor with glioblastoma.

The chain links TRBV15 to TRBJ2-1; TRBD1 matches at 8 bases. Germline V gene data show CDR1 as LNHNV and CDR2 as YYDKDF (reference sequence). CDR3 size: 16 residues. With 3 bases clipped from V and 6 bases from J, the junction kept 10 bases outside the gene matches. CDR3 sequence (DNA): TGTGCCACCAGCAGTGACCCAGGGGGCGAGGGCAATGAGCAGTTCTTC. Its translation is CATSSDPGGEGNEQFF.

The rearrangement uses TRBV10-3 and TRBJ2-5, with a tentative D call TRBD1 (5 bases). Trimming left V 10 bases short and J 1 base short, with 10 bases between. CDR1 and CDR2 from the germline V gene are ENHRY and SYGVKD. There are 12 residues in the CDR3. CDR3 sequence: CARDSLQETQYF. CDR3 nucleotides: TGTGCCAGAGACAGCCTCCAAGAGACCCAGTACTTC.

The gene calls are TRBV30 and TRBJ1-6; no clear D gene. CDR1 and CDR2 (germline): GTSNPN, SVGIG (reference sequence). The CDR3 consists of 16 residues. The ends were cut back, 3 bases at V and 8 bases at J, with 20 bases in the middle. CDR3 nucleotide sequence: TGTGCCTGGAGGGGCGGCGAGCATGGAGGTGATTCACCCCTCCACTTT. Protein: CAWRGGEHGGDSPLHF.

There are a few counts of this clone. The V and J genes are TRBV6-6 and TRBJ1-5, with TRBD1 identical over 8 bases. The germline V gene encodes CDR1 MNHNY and CDR2 SVGAGI (reference sequence). The V and J ends lost 11 bases and 6 bases, in that order; junction bases with no gene match: 12. The CDR3 contains 14 residues. The CDR3 nucleotides are TGTGCCGCTCGCCGGACAGGGAATGGTCAGCCCCAGCATTTT. This gives the protein CAARRTGNGQPQHF.

The chain carries TRBV6-7 and TRBJ1-2; 8 bases map to TRBD1. TRBV6-7 is an open reading frame, and its role is uncertain. The CDR3 length is 17 residues. Trimming removed 11 bases from V and 1 base from J; junction bases left unmatched: 18. DNA for the CDR3: TGTGCCTCCACCCGGGGAGAAACACAGGGGGTTAACTATGGCTACACCTTC. It codes for CASTRGETQGVNYGYTF.

This rearrangement joins TRBV7-9 to TRBJ2-5; 9 positions match TRBD1. Germline-derived CDR1 and CDR2 are SEHNR and FQNEAQ (reference sequence). The CDR3 loop spans 15 amino acids. The trim removed 2 bases at V and 4 bases at J, leaving 5 bases unmatched. The CDR3 nucleotides read TGTGCCAGCAGCTTATCCACGACAGGGGGAGAGACCCAGTACTTC. Translation gives CASSLSTTGGETQYF.

The chain is built from TRBV27 and TRBJ2-2, with D unclear. Germline CDR1 reads MNHEY; CDR2 reads SMNVEV (reference sequence). The germline V and J ends were trimmed by 3 bases and 2 bases, with 7 bases remaining between them. This CDR3 is 14 amino acids long. The CDR3 loop is CASSFEANTGELFF. The CDR3 DNA reads TGTGCCAGCAGTTTTGAGGCTAACACCGGGGAGCTGTTTTTT.

The rearrangement uses TRBV19 and TRBJ1-5; 12 nucleotides align to TRBD1. CDR1 is LNHDA, CDR2 SQIVND, per germline (reference sequence). V shed 1 base and J 3 bases; nucleotides not matched to a gene: 10. This CDR3 spans 19 amino acids. CDR3 bases: TGTGCCAGTAGTATAGGATGGGGACAGGGGGCAGAGCCCAATCAGCCCCAGCATTTT. As protein: CASSIGWGQGAEPNQPQHF.

The chain uses TRBV7-2 and TRBJ2-7; the D gene is possibly TRBD1 (6 bases). The germline V gene encodes CDR1 SGHTA and CDR2 FQGNSA. The CDR3 extends over 14 amino acids. The V and J ends lost 1 base and 3 bases respectively, with 10 bases between them. CDR3 nucleotides: TGTGCCAGCAGCTTAGGAAGAGGGGGCTACGAGCAGTACTTC. This gives the protein CASSLGRGGYEQYF.

The chain combines TRBV7-8 with TRBJ2-5; 13 nucleotides align to TRBD2. This CDR3 is 16 amino acids long. V trimming: 2 bases; J trimming: 3 bases; junction bases outside the gene matches: 3. The V gene's germline CDR1 is SGHVS and CDR2 FQNEAQ. For the CDR3, the DNA is TGTGCCAGCAGCTTATTCGGGACTAGCGGGAAAGAGACCCAGTACTTC. Translation gives CASSLFGTSGKETQYF.

This rearrangement joins TRBV19 to TRBJ1-6, with D unresolved. Deletions cut 6 bases from V and 4 bases from J, with 10 bases between. Per the germline V gene, CDR1 is LNHDA and CDR2 is SQIVND (reference sequence). There are 14 residues in the CDR3. This CDR3 is CASSSTIYNSPLHF. The CDR3 bases are TGTGCCAGTAGCTCAACAATTTATAATTCACCCCTCCACTTT.

This clone came up once. The chain has TRBV11-2 and TRBJ2-7; possibly TRBD1 for D (6 bases). Germline V lookup: CDR1 SGHAT, CDR2 FQNNGV. Deletions cut 5 bases from V and 2 bases from J, with 13 bases between. This CDR3 is 14 amino acids long. The CDR3 protein is CASSLPDRTYEQYF. DNA for the CDR3: TGTGCCAGCAGCCTCCCGGACAGAACCTACGAGCAGTACTTC. The full variable domain, with the rest looked up from reference TRBV11-2 and TRBJ2-7, is EAGVAQSPRYKIIEKRQSVAFWCNPISGHATLYWYQQILGQGPKLLIQFQNNGVVDDSQLPKDRFSAERLKGVDSTLKIQPAKLEDSAVYLCASSLPDRTYEQYFGPGTRLTVT.

V and J are TRBV7-3 and TRBJ2-4, with D perhaps TRBD1 (6 bases). CDR3 length: 15 amino acids. The germline gives CDR1 SGHTA, CDR2 FQGTGA. With 2 bases removed from V and 3 bases from J, the gap between germline ends came to 11 bases. The CDR3 coding sequence is TGTGCCAGCAGCTTACAGGGGAACGGCAAAAACATTCAGTACTTC. Amino acids: CASSLQGNGKNIQYF.

The gene calls are TRBV18 and TRBJ1-1; D remains unclear. Looked up from germline, CDR1 is KGHSH and CDR2 is LQKENI. V was shortened by 3 bases and J by 0 bases, with 20 bases between the two germline ends. The CDR3 runs 18 residues. CDR3 in amino acids: CASSPVFRAIGMNTEAFF. As DNA, the CDR3 is TGTGCCAGCTCACCGGTATTCAGAGCGATCGGGATGAACACTGAAGCTTTCTTT.

The J gene is TRBJ1-1, the V gene TRBV18; 8 bases line up with TRBD1. With V trimmed by 4 bases and J by 6 bases, 13 bases remained unmatched. The germline V gene has CDR1 KGHSH and CDR2 LQKENI. The CDR3 runs to 16 residues. CDR3 in amino acids: CASSLGGQVFGAEAFF. The CDR3 region has the DNA TGTGCCAGCTCACTAGGGGGACAGGTGTTTGGGGCTGAAGCTTTCTTT. The complete variable domain, with remaining parts taken from reference TRBV18 and TRBJ1-1, reads NAGVMQNPRHLVRRRGQEARLRCSPMKGHSHVYWYRQLPEEGLKFMVYLQKENIIDESGMPKERFSAEFPKEGPSILRIQQVVRGDSAAYFCASSLGGQVFGAEAFFGQGTRLTVV.